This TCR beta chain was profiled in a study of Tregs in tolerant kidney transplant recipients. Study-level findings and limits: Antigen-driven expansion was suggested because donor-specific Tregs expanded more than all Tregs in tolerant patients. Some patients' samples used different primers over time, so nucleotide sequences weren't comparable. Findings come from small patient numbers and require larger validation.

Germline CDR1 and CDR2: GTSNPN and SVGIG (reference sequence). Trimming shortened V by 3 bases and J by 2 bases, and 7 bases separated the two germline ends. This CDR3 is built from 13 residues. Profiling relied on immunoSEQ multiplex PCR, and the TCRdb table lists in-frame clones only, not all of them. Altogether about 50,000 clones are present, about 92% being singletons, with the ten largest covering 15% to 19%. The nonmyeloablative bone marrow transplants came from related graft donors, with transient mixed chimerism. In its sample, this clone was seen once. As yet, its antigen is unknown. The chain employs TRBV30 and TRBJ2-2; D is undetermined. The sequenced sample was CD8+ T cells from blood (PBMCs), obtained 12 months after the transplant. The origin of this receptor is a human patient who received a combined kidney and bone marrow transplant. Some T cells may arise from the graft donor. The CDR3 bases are TGTGCCTGGAGCGACTTAAACACCGGGGAGCTGTTTTTT. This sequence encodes CAWSDLNTGELFF.